This record covers a single TCR beta chain. Antigen unknown. The entry originates in a study of shared clonotypes between healthy human individuals. Points from the study as a whole: Rarefaction showed sorted-subset sequencing was incomplete despite large depth. Clonotypes that were shared across four donors made up around 5% of naive CD4 clonotypes.

Under the authors' procedure: Junction-only immunoSEQ data arrived without quality scores, meaning filtering differed. Sequencing was performed with immunoSEQ multiplex PCR; in TCRdb, only in-frame clones are kept and a portion is missing. V, J and clone size are those of that table, while D and trimming were read from the DNA. This table holds about 1 million clones, under 80% found once. The authors divided CD4+ cells into CD45RA+ naive and CD45RA-negative memory subsets. Trimming stripped 6 bases from V and 0 bases from J, with 12 bases between. This CDR3 has 14 amino acids. Germline CDR1 is MDHEN and CDR2 is SYDVKM.

Sequences were obtained from memory CD4+ T cells sorted from blood. Subset given: CD45RA-negative fraction. The sequence derives from a young man in good health. The chain has TRBV28 and TRBJ2-7; tentatively, D is TRBD1 or TRBD2 (5 bases each). CDR3 sequence reads: CASSSRDGSYEQYF. For the CDR3, the DNA is TGTGCCAGCAGCAGCCGGGACGGCTCCTACGAGCAGTACTTC.